This T cell receptor beta chain is from a study of T cell clones after liver transplantation. Study-level background: As an antigen-independent comparator, third-party-reactive TCRbeta sequences came from pre-transplant mixed lymphocyte reactions. Study conclusions and caveats: Compared with third party-reactive sequences, donor-reactive ones declined more, independent of withdrawal success.

This CDR3 region has 12 residues. V gave up 0 bases and J gave up 5 bases, with 5 bases separating them. The germline gives CDR1 MDHEN, CDR2 SYDVKM. This table comes from immunoSEQ multiplex PCR, and its TCRdb copy is limited to in-frame clones, with some not included. The table lists tens of thousands of clones, about 90% of them singletons. For this clone: Its antigen is currently unknown.

The origin of this receptor is a human patient who received a liver transplant. The graft donor may be the source of some T cells. This chain connects TRBV28 to TRBJ2-7; D gene uncertain. The sample was CD8+ T cells from blood, taken 12 months after liver transplant. The DNA of the CDR3 is TGTGCCAGCAGTTTATGGGGGAACGAGCAGTACTTC. The encoded protein is CASSLWGNEQYF.